A selection of T cell receptor beta chains follows, all from one sample in a study of OX40 agonist ivuxolimab in advanced cancers. Here immunoSEQ multiplex PCR was the method, and the copy in TCRdb shows in-frame clones only, minus some. The repertoire holds about 77,000 clones, with 85% to 95% as singletons. The sample in question was CD4+ or CD8+ T cells sorted from blood, obtained in a trial of the OX40 agonist ivuxolimab. The origin of the receptors is an adult with an advanced solid tumor such as melanoma, head and neck, liver or kidney cancer. CDR3s leave out the opening cysteine and the closing phenylalanine or tryptophan.

cdr3_aa cdr3_length j_call v_call
ASSLAGQAGFYGYT 14 TRBJ1-2 TRBV5-5
ASSQQTANYGYT 12 TRBJ1-2 TRBV14
ASSRYRDANTEAF 13 TRBJ1-1 TRBV6-5
ASSRLAGDTGELF 13 TRBJ2-2 TRBV7-8
ASSHPGTSGRAAETQY 16 TRBJ2-5 TRBV7-9
ASSLGVYNSPLH 12 TRBJ1-6 TRBV5-4
ASRQGNTEAF 10 TRBJ1-1 TRBV7-6
ASSIQGLVNEQF 12 TRBJ2-1 TRBV19
ASSLALQGARETQY 14 TRBJ2-5 TRBV13
ASSVSLRTDEAF 12 TRBJ1-1 TRBV9
ASSLAGSQYEQY 12 TRBJ2-7 TRBV7-6
ASTPGQGAYEQY 12 TRBJ2-7 TRBV19
ASSVDRGRHEQY 12 TRBJ2-7 TRBV27
ASSSGTSGIGYNEQF 15 TRBJ2-1 TRBV7-9
ASSPGIAGGPSTDTQY 16 TRBJ2-3 TRBV10-1
ASSQDILSTDTQY 13 TRBJ2-3 TRBV4-1
ASSQERTGVGNEKLF 15 TRBJ1-4 TRBV4-3
ASSPSLAGVASYEQY 15 TRBJ2-7 TRBV27
ASSPGQYTEAF 11 TRBJ1-1 TRBV19
ASSLSVAGGNEQF 13 TRBJ2-1 TRBV27
ASIDRDDGNQPQH 13 TRBJ1-5 TRBV19
ASSFGPYEQY 10 TRBJ2-7 TRBV27
ASSPPEELDRNQPQH 15 TRBJ1-5 TRBV18